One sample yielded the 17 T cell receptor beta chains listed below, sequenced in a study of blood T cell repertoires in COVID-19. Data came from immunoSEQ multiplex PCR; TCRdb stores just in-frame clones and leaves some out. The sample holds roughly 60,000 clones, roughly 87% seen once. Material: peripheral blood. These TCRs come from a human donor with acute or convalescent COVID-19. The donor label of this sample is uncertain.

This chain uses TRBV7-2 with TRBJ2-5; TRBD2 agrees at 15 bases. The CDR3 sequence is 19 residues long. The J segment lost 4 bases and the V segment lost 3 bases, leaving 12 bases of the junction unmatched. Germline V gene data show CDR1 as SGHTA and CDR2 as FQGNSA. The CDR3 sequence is CASSLGPGLAGGASETQYF. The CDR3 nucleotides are TGTGCCAGCAGCTTGGGTCCGGGACTAGCGGGAGGAGCCTCAGAGACCCAGTACTTC.

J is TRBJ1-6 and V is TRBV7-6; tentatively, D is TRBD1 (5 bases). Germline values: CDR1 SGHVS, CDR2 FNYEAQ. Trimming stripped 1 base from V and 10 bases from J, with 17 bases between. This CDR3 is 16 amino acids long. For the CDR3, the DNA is TGTGCCAGCAGCTTAGTAGGTCGGCAGGGAAGGTCACCCCTCCACTTT. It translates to CASSLVGRQGRSPLHF.

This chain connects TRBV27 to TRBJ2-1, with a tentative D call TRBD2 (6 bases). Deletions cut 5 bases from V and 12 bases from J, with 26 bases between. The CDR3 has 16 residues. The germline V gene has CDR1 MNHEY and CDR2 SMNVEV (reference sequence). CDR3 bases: TGTGCCAGCAGTCAAGGCGGGGCGACGGCGCGGACCAGGCAGTTCTTC. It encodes CASSQGGATARTRQFF.

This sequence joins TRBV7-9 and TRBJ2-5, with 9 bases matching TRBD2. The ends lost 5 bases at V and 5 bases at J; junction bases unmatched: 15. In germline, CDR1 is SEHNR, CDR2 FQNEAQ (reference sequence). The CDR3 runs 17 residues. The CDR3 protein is CASSPPRASGEGETQYF. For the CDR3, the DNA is TGTGCCAGCAGCCCCCCTCGGGCTAGCGGGGAGGGGGAGACCCAGTACTTC.

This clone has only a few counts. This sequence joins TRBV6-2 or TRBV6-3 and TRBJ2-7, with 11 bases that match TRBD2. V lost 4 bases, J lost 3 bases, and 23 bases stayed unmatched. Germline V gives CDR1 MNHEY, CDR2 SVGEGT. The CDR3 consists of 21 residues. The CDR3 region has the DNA TGTGCCAGCAGTTCCTCAACCGGGACTAGCGGCAACAAAAAGAGGATCTACGAGCAGTACTTC. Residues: CASSSSTGTSGNKKRIYEQYF.

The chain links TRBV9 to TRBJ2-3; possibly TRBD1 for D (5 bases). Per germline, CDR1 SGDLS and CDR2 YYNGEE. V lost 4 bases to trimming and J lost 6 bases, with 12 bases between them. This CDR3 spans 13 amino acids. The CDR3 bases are TGTGCCAGCAGCTATCTAGGGGATGATACGCAGTATTTT. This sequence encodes CASSYLGDDTQYF.

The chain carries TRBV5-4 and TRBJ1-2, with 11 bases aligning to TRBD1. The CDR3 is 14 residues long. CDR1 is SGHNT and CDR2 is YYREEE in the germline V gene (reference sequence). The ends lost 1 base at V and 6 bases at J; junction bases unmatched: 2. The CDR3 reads CASSLPGQGDGYTF. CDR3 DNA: TGTGCCAGCAGCTTGCCGGGACAGGGGGATGGCTACACCTTC. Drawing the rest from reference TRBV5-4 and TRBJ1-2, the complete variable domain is ETGVTQSPTHLIKTRGQQVTLRCSSQSGHNTVSWYQQALGQGPQFIFQYYREEENGRGNFPPRFSGLQFPNYSSELNVNALELDDSALYLCASSLPGQGDGYTFGSGTRLTVV.

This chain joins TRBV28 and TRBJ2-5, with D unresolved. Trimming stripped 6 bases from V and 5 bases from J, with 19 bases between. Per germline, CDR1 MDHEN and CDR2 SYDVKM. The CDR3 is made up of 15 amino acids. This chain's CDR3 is CASSRLDRVGETQYF. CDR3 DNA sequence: TGTGCCAGCAGCCGCCTTGATCGAGTCGGGGAGACCCAGTACTTC.

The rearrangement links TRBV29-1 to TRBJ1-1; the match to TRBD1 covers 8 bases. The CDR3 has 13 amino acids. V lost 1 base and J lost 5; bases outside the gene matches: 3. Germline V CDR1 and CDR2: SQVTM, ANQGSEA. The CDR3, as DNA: TGCAGCGTTGAAGGGACAGGGAGGACTGAAGCTTTCTTT. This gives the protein CSVEGTGRTEAFF. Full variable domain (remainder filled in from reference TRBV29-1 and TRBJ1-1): SAVISQKPSRDICQRGTSLTIQCQVDSQVTMMFWYRQQPGQSLTLIATANQGSEATYESGFVIDKFPISRPNLTFSTLTVSNMSPEDSSIYLCSVEGTGRTEAFFGQGTRLTVV.

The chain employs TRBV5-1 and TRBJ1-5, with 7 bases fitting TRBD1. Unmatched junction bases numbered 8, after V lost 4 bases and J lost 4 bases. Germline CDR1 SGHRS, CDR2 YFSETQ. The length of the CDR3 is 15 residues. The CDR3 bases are TGCGCCAGCAGCGTAGGGACAGAAAGTAATCAGCCCCAGCATTTT. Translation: CASSVGTESNQPQHF.

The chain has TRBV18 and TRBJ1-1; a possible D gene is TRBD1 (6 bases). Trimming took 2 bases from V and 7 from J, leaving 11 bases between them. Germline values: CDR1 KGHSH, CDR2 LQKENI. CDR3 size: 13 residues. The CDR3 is CASSPNADSEAFF. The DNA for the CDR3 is TGTGCCAGCTCACCAAACGCGGACAGTGAAGCTTTCTTT.

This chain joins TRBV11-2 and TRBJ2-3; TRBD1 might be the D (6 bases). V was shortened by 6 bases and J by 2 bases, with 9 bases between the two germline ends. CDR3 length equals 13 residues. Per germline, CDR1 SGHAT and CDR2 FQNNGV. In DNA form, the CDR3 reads TGTGCCAGCAGTTACAGGGACACAGATACGCAGTATTTT. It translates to CASSYRDTDTQYF.

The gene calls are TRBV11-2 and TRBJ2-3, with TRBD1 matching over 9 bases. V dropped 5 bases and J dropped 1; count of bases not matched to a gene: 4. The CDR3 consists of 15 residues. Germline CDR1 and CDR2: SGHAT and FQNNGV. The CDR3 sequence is CASSLRTGGTDTQYF. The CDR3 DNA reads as TGTGCCAGCAGCCTACGGACAGGGGGCACAGATACGCAGTATTTT.

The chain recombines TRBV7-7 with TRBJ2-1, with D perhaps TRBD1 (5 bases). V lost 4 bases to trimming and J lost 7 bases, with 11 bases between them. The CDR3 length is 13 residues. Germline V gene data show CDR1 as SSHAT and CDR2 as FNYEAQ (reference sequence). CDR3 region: CASSSHQGNEQFF. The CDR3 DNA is TGTGCCAGCAGCTCCCACCAGGGTAATGAGCAGTTCTTC.

The CDR3 region is CASSLPLAGVYNEQFF. The CDR3 nucleotides are TGTGCCAGCAGTCTTCCCCTAGCGGGAGTTTACAATGAGCAGTTCTTC. The rearrangement uses TRBV28 and TRBJ2-1, with 10 bases aligning to TRBD2. Trimming at V came to 5 bases and at J to 4 bases, leaving 8 bases not matched to a gene. The CDR3 loop spans 16 amino acids. Germline values: CDR1 MDHEN, CDR2 SYDVKM.

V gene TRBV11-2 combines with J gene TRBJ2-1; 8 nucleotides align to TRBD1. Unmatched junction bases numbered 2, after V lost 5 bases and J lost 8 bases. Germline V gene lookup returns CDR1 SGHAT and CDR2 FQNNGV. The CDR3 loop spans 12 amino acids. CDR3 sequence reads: CASSPDRDEQFF. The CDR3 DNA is TGTGCCAGCAGCCCGGACAGGGATGAGCAGTTCTTC.

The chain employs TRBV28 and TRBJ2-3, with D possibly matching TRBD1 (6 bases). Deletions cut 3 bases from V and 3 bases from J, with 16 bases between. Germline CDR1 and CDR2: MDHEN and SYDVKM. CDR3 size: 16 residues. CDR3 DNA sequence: TGTGCCAGCAGTTTTTGGGCAGGGGTGGGGACAGATACGCAGTATTTT. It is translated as CASSFWAGVGTDTQYF.